The entry below describes one T cell receptor beta chain. Its cognate antigen is unknown. Primers for the PCR totalled 60 Vbeta and 13 Jbeta. TCRdb keeps only in-frame clones here, not all; method: immunoSEQ multiplex PCR. Altogether about 230,000 clones are present, approximately 78% being singletons, with the ten largest covering about 0.5%. This CDR3 is built from 13 residues. Germline V gives CDR1 SGDLS, CDR2 YYNGEE. V was cut by 0 bases and J by 9 bases, with 13 bases left in between. This sample stems from a study of cytomegalovirus exposure and HLA in healthy donors. The study, taken as a whole, reports: Rarity marked most TCR sequences, yet some public TCRs occurred in many donors. When the data were analyzed later, several of the most significant clusters appeared to be linked to common viral pathogens.

This chain joins TRBV9 and TRBJ2-7; D may be TRBD1 (6 bases). This receptor was identified in a boy between 10 and 17 years old in good health and CMV-seronegative. Material for sequencing was PBMCs. CDR3 DNA: TGTGCCAGCAGCGTAGGGGGACAAGACACGCAGTACTTC. This sequence encodes CASSVGGQDTQYF.